This T cell receptor (beta chain) stems from a study of blood T cell repertoires in COVID-19. Overall study: Recovered Cohort 3 donors showed two negative PCRs, clearance, or symptom resolution. PBMCs, B-cell-depleted T cells, or T cells were the source of the cDNA or gDNA that made up the material.

Individuals drawn from around 24 US areas were roughly 18 to 95 years old. Using immunoSEQ multiplex PCR, the repertoire was profiled, and TCRdb retains in-frame clones only, with some absent. The data contain approximately 240,000 clones, 80% to 90% of them singletons. V was clipped by 4 bases and J by 9 bases; unmatched bases: 6. Germline CDR1 MNHEY, CDR2 SMNVEV (reference sequence). The length of the CDR3 is 13 residues. This TCR derives from a woman aged 50 to 60 in a cohort exposed to, infected with or recovered from COVID-19 (not recorded which). The sequenced sample consisted of PBMCs or T cells enriched from blood (not recorded which). The chain has TRBV27 and TRBJ2-7; 10 bases are a match to TRBD1. For the CDR3, the DNA is TGTGCCAGCAGTTCATGGACAGGGGGTACGCAGTACTTC. Protein sequence: CASSSWTGGTQYF.